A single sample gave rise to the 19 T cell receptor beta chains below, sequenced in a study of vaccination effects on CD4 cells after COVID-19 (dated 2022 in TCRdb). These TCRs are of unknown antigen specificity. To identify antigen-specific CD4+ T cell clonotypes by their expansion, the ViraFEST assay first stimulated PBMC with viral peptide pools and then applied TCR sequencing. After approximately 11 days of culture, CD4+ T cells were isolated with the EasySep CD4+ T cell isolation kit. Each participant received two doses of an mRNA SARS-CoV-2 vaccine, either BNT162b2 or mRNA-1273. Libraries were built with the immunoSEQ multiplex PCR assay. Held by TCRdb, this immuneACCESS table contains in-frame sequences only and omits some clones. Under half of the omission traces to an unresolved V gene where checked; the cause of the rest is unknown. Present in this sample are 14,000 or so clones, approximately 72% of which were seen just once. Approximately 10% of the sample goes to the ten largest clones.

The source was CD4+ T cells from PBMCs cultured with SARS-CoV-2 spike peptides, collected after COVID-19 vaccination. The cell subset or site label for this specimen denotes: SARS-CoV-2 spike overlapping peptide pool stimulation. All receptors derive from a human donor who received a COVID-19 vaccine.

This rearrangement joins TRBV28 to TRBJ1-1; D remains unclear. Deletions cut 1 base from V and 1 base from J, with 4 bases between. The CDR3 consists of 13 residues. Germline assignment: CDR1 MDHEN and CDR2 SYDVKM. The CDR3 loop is CASSLSGNTEAFF. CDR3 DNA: TGTGCCAGCAGTTTATCTGGGAACACTGAAGCTTTCTTT.

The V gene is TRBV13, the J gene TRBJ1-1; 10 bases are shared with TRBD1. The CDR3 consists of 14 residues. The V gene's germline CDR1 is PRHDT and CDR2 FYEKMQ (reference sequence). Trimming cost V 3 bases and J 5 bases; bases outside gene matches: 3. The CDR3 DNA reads TGTGCCAGCAGCTTGGGACAGGGGAGGACTGAAGCTTTCTTT. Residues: CASSLGQGRTEAFF.

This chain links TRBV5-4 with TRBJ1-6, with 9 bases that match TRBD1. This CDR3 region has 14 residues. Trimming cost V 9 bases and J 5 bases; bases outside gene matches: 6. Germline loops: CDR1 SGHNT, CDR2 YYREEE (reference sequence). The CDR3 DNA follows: TGTGCCACAAGGACAGGGGACCATAATTCACCCCTCCACTTT. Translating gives CATRTGDHNSPLHF.

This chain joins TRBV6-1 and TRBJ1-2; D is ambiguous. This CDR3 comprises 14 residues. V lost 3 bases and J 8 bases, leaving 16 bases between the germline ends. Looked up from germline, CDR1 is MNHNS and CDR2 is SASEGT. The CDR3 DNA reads TGTGCCAGCAGTGAGTGGTTGGTCAGCGGGGGCTACACCTTC. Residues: CASSEWLVSGGYTF.

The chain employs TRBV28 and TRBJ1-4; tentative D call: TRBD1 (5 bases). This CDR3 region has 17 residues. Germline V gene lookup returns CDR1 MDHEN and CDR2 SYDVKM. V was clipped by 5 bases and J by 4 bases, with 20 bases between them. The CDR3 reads CASSARGRGEFNEKLFF. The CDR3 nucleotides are TGTGCCAGCAGTGCGCGCGGGAGGGGAGAGTTTAATGAAAAACTGTTTTTT.

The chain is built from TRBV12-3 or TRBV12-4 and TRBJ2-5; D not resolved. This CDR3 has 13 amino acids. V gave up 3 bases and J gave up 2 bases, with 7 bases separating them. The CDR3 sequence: CASSFNPQETQYF. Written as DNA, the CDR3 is TGTGCCAGCAGTTTTAACCCGCAAGAGACCCAGTACTTC.

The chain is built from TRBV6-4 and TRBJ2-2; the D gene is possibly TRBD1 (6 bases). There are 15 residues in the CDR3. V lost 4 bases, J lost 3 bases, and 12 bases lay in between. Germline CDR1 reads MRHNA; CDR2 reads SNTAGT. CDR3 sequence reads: CASSGAGDDTGELFF. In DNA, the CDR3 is TGTGCCAGCAGTGGGGCAGGGGACGACACCGGGGAGCTGTTTTTT.

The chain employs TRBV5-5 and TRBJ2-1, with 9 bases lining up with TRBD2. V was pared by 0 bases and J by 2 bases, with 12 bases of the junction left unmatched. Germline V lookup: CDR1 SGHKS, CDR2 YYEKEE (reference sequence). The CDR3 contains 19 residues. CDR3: CASSLGLAGWSRAYNEQFF. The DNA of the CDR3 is TGTGCCAGCAGCTTGGGTCTAGCGGGATGGTCCCGAGCCTACAATGAGCAGTTCTTC.

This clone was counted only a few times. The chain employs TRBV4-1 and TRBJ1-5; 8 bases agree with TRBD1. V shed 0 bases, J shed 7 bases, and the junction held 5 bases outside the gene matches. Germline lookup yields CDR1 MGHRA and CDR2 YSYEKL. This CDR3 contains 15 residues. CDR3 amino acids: CASSQDPGGMQPQHF. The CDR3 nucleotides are TGCGCCAGCAGCCAAGATCCAGGGGGCATGCAGCCCCAGCATTTT.

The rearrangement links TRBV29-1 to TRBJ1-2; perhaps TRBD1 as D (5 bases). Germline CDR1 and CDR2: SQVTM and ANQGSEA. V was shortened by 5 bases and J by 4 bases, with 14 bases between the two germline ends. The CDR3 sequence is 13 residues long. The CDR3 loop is CSVLGDRSYGYTF. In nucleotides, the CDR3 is TGCAGCGTTCTAGGGGACCGTTCCTATGGCTACACCTTC.

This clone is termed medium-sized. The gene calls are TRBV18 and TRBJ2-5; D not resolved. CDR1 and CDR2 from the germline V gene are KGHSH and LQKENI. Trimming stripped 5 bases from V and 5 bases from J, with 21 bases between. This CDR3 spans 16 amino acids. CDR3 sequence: CASSGRSGPNGETQYF. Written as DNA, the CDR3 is TGTGCCAGCTCAGGCCGTTCCGGACCCAACGGCGAGACCCAGTACTTC.

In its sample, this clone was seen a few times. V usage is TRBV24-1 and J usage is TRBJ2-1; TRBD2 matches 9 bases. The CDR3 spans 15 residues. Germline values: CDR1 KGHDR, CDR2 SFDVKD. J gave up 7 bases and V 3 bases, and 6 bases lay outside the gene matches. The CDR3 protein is CATSDPSGNANEQFF. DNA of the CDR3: TGTGCCACCAGTGATCCTAGCGGGAATGCGAATGAGCAGTTCTTC.

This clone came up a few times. Here the CDR3 DNA reads TGCGCCAGCAGCCAACGACTAGATGAGACCCAGTACTTC. Translation gives CASSQRLDETQYF. V and J are TRBV4-1 and TRBJ2-5; D perhaps matches TRBD2 (6 bases). Germline V CDR1 and CDR2: MGHRA, YSYEKL. This CDR3 comprises 13 residues. The germline V and J ends were trimmed by 2 bases and 5 bases, with 9 bases remaining between them.

CDR3 coding DNA: TGTGCCACCAGCAGAGATAGGTTAGCGGGGGGCCAATACAATGAGCAGTTCTTC. The encoded protein is CATSRDRLAGGQYNEQFF. The V and J genes are TRBV15 and TRBJ2-1; TRBD2 agrees at 10 bases. The V gene's germline CDR1 is LNHNV and CDR2 YYDKDF (reference sequence). J was trimmed by 4 bases and V by 0 bases; bases with no gene match: 9. The CDR3 is made up of 18 amino acids.

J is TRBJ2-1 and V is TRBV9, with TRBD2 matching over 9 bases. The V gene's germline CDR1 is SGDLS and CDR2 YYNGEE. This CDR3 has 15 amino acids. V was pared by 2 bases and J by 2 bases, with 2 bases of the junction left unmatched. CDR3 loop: CASSVSGGPYNEQFF. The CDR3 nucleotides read TGTGCCAGCAGCGTTAGCGGGGGACCCTACAATGAGCAGTTCTTC.

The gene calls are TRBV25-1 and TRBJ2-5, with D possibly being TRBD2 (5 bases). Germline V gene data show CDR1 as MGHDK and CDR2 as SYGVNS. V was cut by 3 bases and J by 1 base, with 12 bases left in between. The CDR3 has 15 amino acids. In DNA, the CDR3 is TGTGCCAGCAGTGATTTACAGAGGGTCCAAGAGACCCAGTACTTC. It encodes CASSDLQRVQETQYF.

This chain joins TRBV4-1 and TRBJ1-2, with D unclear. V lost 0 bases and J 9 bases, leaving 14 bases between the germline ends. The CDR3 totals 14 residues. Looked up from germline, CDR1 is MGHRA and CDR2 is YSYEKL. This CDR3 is CASSQDRGIPSYTF. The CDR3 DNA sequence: TGCGCCAGCAGCCAAGATCGAGGTATCCCCAGCTACACCTTC.

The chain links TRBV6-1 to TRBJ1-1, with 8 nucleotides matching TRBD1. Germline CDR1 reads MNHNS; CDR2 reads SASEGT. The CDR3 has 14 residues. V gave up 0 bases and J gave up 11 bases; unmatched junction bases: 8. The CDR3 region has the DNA TGTGCCAGCAGTGAAGCCCGACAGGGGCGTATGGCTTTCTTT. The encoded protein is CASSEARQGRMAFF.

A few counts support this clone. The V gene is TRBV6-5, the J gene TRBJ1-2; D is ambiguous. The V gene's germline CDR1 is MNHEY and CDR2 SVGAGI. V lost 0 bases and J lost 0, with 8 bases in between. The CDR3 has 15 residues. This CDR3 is CASSYSSGANYGYTF. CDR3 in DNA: TGTGCCAGCAGTTACTCCTCAGGAGCTAACTATGGCTACACCTTC.